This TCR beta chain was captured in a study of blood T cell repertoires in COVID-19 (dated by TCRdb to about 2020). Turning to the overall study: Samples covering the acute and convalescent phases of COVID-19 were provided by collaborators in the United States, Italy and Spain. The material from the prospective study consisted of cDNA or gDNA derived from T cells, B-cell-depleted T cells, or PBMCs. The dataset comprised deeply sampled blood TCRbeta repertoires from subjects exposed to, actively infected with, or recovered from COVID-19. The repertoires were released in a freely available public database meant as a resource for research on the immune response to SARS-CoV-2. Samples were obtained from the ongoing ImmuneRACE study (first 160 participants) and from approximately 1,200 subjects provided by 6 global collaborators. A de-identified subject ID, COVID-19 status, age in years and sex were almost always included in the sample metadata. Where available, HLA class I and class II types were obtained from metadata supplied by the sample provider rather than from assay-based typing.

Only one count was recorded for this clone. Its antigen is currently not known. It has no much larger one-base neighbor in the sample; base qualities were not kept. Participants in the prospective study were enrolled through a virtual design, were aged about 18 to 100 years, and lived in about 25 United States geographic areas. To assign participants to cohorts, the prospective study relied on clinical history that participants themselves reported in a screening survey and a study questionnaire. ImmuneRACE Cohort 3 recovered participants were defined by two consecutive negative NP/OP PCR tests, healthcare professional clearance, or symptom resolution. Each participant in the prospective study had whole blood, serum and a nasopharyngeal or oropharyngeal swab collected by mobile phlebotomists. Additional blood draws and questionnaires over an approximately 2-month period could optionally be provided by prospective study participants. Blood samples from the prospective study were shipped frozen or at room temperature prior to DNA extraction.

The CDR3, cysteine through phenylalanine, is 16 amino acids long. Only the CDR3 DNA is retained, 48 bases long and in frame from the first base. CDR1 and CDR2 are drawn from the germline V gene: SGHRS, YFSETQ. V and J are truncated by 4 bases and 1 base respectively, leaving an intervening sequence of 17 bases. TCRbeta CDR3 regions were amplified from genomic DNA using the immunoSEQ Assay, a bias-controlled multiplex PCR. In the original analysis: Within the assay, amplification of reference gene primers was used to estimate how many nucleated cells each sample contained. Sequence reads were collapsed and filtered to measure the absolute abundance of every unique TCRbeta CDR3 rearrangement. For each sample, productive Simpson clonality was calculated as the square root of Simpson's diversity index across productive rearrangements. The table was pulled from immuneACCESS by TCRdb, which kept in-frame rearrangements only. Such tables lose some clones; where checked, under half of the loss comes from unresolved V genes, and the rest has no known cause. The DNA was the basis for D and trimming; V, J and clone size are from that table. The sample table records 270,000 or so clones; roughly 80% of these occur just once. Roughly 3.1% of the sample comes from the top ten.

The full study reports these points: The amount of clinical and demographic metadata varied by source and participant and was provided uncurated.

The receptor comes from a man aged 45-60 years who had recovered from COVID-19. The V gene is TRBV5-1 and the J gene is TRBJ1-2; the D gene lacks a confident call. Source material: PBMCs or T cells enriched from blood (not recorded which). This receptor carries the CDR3 CASSPRHLLNNYGYTF. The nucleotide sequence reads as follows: TGCGCCAGCAGCCCCCGACACCTTCTAAATAACTATGGCTACACCTTC.